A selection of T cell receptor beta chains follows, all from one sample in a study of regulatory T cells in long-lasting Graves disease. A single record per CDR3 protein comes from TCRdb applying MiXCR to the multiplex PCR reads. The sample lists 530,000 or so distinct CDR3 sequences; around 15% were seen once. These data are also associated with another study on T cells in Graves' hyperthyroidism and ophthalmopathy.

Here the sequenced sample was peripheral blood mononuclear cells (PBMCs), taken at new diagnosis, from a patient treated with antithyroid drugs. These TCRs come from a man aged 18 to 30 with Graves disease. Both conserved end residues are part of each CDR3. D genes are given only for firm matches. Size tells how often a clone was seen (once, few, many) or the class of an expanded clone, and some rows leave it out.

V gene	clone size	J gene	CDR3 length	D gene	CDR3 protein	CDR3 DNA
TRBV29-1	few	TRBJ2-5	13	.	CSVDLPGQETQYF	TGCAGCGTTGATTTACCAGGTCAGGAGACCCAGTACTTC
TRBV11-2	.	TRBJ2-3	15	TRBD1	CASSRQGASTDTQYF	TGTGCCAGCAGCAGACAGGGGGCGAGTACAGATACGCAGTATTTT
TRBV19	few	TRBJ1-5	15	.	CASSTRRASNQPQHF	TGTGCCAGTAGTACCCGACGGGCTAGCAATCAGCCCCAGCATTTT
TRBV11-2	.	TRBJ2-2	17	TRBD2	CASSLDPWGGGTGELFF	TGTGCCAGCAGCTTAGATCCTTGGGGGGGGGGCACCGGGGAGCTGTTTTTT
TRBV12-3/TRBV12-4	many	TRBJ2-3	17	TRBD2	CASSRPSSGRALGTQYF	TGTGCCAGCAGTCGACCTTCGAGCGGGAGGGCCTTGGGTACGCAGTATTTT
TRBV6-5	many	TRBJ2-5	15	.	CASSYRDNLRGTQYF	TGTGCCAGCAGTTACCGGGATAACCTAAGAGGGACCCAGTACTTC
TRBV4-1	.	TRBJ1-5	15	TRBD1	CASSRAGGAYQPQHF	TGCGCCAGCAGCCGGGCAGGGGGCGCATATCAGCCCCAGCATTTT
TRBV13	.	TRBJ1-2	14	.	CASSSEQRNYGYTF	TGTGCCAGCAGCTCCGAACAGCGTAACTATGGCTACACCTTC
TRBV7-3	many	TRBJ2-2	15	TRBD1	CASSVGQGVGGELFF	TGTGCCAGCAGCGTGGGACAGGGGGTTGGCGGGGAGCTGTTTTTT
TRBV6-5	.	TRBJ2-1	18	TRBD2	CASSYRLLAGAARGEQFF	TGTGCCAGCAGTTATCGCCTACTAGCGGGAGCAGCAAGGGGTGAGCAGTTCTTC
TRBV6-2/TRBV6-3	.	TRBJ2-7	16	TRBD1	CASSYPAPGQGGEQYF	TGTGCCAGCAGTTACCCTGCTCCGGGACAGGGTGGCGAGCAGTACTTC
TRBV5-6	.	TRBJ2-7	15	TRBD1	CASRLDRENSYEQYF	TGTGCCAGCAGATTGGACAGGGAGAACTCCTACGAGCAGTACTTC
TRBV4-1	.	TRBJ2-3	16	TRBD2	CASSQAGRADTDTQYF	TGCGCCAGCAGCCAAGCCGGGAGGGCCGATACAGATACGCAGTATTTT
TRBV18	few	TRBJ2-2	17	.	CASSRRGQGGGTGELFF	TGTGCCAGCTCTCGACGCGGACAGGGCGGGGGCACCGGGGAGCTGTTTTTT
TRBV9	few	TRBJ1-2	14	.	CASSVTGQSYGYTF	TGTGCCAGCAGCGTGACTGGACAGAGCTATGGCTACACCTTC
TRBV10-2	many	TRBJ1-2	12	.	CASAARTWGYTF	TGCGCCAGCGCGGCAAGGACCTGGGGCTACACCTTC
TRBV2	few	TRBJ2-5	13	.	CASLRDSSRAQYF	TGTGCCAGCCTTCGGGACTCGTCCCGGGCCCAGTACTTC
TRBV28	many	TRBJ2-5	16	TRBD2	CASSLATSGRVKTQYF	TGTGCCAGCAGTTTAGCTACTAGCGGGAGGGTGAAGACCCAGTACTTC
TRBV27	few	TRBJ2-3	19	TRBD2	CASSLLSLGSGSVIDTQYF	TGTGCCAGCAGTCTCCTAAGCCTGGGCAGCGGGAGTGTTATAGATACGCAGTATTTT
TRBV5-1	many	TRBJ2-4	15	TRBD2	CASRRGAGGANIQYF	TGCGCCAGCAGAAGGGGAGCGGGAGGTGCAAACATTCAGTACTTC
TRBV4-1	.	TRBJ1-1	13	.	CASRPRTGPEAFF	TGCGCCAGCAGGCCTCGGACTGGCCCTGAAGCTTTCTTT
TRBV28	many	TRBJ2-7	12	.	CASSSLGSEQYF	TGTGCCAGCAGTTCCCTGGGGAGCGAGCAGTACTTC
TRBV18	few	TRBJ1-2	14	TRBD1	CASSPDRGDHGYTF	TGTGCCAGCTCACCCGACAGGGGAGATCATGGCTACACCTTC
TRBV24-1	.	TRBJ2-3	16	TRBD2	CATSDRLAGAGDTQYF	TGTGCCACCAGTGACAGACTAGCGGGAGCGGGAGATACGCAGTATTTT
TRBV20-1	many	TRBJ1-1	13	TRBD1	CSAPDRDGTEAFF	TGCAGTGCCCCGGACAGGGATGGCACTGAAGCTTTCTTT
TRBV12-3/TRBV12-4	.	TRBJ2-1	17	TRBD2	CASSPTSGKTTYNEQFF	TGTGCCAGCTCACCGACTAGCGGGAAAACGACCTACAATGAGCAGTTCTTC
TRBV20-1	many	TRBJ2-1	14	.	CSARLVRIGNEQFF	TGCAGTGCTAGACTGGTCCGCATAGGGAATGAGCAGTTCTTC
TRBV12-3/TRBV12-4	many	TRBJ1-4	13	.	CASSPQGRQKLFF	TGTGCCAGCAGCCCGCAGGGGCGGCAAAAACTGTTTTTT
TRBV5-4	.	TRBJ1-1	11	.	CASRSSSEAFF	TGTGCCAGCAGATCTAGTTCTGAAGCTTTCTTT
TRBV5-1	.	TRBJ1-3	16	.	CASSLGATGSGNTIYF	TGCGCCAGCAGCTTGGGGGCCACGGGATCTGGAAACACCATATATTTT
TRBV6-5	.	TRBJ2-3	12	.	CASSYSSDTQYF	TGTGCCAGCAGTTACTCGTCAGATACGCAGTATTTT
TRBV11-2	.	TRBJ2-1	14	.	CASSLDPGTNEQFF	TGTGCCAGCAGCTTAGACCCCGGGACCAATGAGCAGTTCTTC
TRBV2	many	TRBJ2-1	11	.	CASSPLSEQFF	TGTGCCAGCAGTCCTTTGAGTGAGCAGTTCTTC
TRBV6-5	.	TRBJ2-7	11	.	CASSYREEQYF	TGTGCCAGCAGTTACAGGGAAGAGCAGTACTTC
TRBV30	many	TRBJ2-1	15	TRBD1	CAWSITGGEAGVQFF	TGTGCCTGGAGTATAACAGGGGGTGAAGCTGGTGTGCAGTTCTTC
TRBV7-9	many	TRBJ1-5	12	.	CASTRFNQPQHF	TGTGCCAGCACGAGGTTCAATCAGCCCCAGCATTTT
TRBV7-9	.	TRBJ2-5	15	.	CASSSSRPAQETQYF	TGTGCCAGCAGCTCATCGCGACCAGCTCAAGAGACCCAGTACTTC
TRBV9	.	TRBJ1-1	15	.	CASSVEDSTVTEAFF	TGTGCCAGCAGCGTAGAAGACAGCACCGTCACTGAAGCTTTCTTT
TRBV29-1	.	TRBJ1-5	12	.	CSAGTELGPQHF	TGCAGCGCAGGGACGGAGCTGGGGCCCCAGCATTTT
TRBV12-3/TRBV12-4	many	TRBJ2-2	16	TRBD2	CASSPAAGGYTGELFF	TGTGCCAGCAGCCCCGCGGCGGGAGGTTACACCGGGGAGCTGTTTTTT
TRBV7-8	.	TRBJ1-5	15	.	CASSLTNLGHQPQHF	TGTGCCAGCAGCCTGACAAATCTTGGGCATCAGCCCCAGCATTTT
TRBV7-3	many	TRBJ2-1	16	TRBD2	CASSLSGGRAYNEQFF	TGTGCCAGCAGCTTAAGTGGCGGGAGGGCTTACAATGAGCAGTTCTTC
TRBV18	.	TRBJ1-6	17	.	CASSPTRAGGPNSPLHF	TGTGCCAGCTCACCAACCAGAGCAGGCGGGCCCAATTCACCCCTCCACTTT
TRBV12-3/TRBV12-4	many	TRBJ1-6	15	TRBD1	CASSKQGQKNSPLHF	TGTGCCAGCAGTAAACAGGGACAGAAGAATTCACCCCTCCACTTT
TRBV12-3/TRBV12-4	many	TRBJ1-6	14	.	CATQRDSGNSPLHF	TGTGCCACACAGAGGGATTCGGGTAATTCACCCCTCCACTTT
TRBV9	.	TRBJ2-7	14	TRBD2	CASSVAGGRYEQYF	TGTGCCAGCAGCGTAGCGGGAGGGCGCTACGAGCAGTACTTC
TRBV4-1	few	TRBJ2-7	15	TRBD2	CASSQPVAGRNEQYF	TGCGCCAGCAGCCAGCCAGTAGCGGGAAGAAACGAGCAGTACTTC
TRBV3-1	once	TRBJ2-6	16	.	CASSQASVSGANVLTF	TGTGCCAGCAGCCAAGCTTCGGTCTCTGGGGCCAACGTCCTGACTTTC
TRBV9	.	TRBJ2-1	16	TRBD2	CASSVVGLAGNNEQFF	TGTGCCAGCAGCGTAGTGGGACTAGCAGGGAACAATGAGCAGTTCTTC
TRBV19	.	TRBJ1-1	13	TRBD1	CASKNRGSTEAFF	TGTGCCAGTAAAAACAGGGGTAGCACTGAAGCTTTCTTT
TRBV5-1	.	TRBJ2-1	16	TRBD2	CASILGGTSDYNEQFF	TGCGCCAGCATCCTTGGAGGGACTAGCGATTACAATGAGCAGTTCTTC
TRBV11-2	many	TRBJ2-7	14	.	CASSLEGANDEQYF	TGTGCCAGCAGCTTAGAGGGGGCGAACGACGAGCAGTACTTC
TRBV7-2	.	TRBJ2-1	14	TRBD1	CASSSPGQYNEQSF	TGTGCCAGCAGCTCCCCGGGACAGTACAATGAGCAGTCCTTC
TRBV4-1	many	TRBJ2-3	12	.	CASSQNVDTQYF	TGTGCCAGCAGCCAAAACGTGGATACGCAGTATTTT
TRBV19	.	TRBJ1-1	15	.	CASSRGLLMNTEAFF	TGTGCCAGTAGTAGGGGGCTACTGATGAACACTGAAGCTTTCTTT
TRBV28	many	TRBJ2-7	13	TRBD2	CASSSGGSYEQYF	TGTGCCAGCAGTTCGGGAGGCTCCTACGAGCAGTACTTC